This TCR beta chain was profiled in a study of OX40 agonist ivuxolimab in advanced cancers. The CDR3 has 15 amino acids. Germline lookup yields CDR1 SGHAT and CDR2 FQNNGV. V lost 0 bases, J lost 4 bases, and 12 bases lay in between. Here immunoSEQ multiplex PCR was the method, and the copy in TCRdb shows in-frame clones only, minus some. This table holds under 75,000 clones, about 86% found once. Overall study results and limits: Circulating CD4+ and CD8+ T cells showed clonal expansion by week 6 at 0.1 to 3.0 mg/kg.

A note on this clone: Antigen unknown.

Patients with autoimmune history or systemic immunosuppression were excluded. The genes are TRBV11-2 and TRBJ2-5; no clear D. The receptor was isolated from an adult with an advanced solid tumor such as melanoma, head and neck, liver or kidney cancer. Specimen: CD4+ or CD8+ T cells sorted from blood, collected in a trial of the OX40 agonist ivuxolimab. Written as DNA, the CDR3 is TGTGCCAGCAGCTTAGATCCCGGACCAGGAGAGACCCAGTACTTC. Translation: CASSLDPGPGETQYF.